This paragraph covers one T cell receptor (beta chain) sequence. The sample carries other DNA sequences with the same CDR3. The entry originates in a study of blood T cell repertoires in COVID-19. As for the study in general: Donors in the United States, Italy and Spain gave samples during acute or convalescent COVID-19.

Cohorts were based on clinical histories the participants reported. How the authors handled the data: By means of reference gene primer amplification, nucleated cell counts were estimated. The data were produced by immunoSEQ multiplex PCR, yet TCRdb's version contains in-frame clones alone and is incomplete. The DNA was the basis for D and trimming; V, J and clone size are from that table. The sample has about 240,000 clones, about 83% seen once; the top ten hold 3.6%. This sequence originates from a woman in her forties who had been exposed to COVID-19. Sequences were obtained from PBMCs or T cells enriched from blood (not recorded which).

Here the CDR3 reads CASSVGTGTEAFF. For the CDR3, the DNA is TGTGCCAGCAGCGTAGGAACAGGTACTGAAGCTTTCTTT. This chain connects TRBV9 to TRBJ1-1; the D gene is possibly TRBD1 (5 bases). V was pared by 0 bases and J by 5 bases, with 8 bases between. This CDR3 comprises 13 residues. Per germline, CDR1 SGDLS and CDR2 YYNGEE.